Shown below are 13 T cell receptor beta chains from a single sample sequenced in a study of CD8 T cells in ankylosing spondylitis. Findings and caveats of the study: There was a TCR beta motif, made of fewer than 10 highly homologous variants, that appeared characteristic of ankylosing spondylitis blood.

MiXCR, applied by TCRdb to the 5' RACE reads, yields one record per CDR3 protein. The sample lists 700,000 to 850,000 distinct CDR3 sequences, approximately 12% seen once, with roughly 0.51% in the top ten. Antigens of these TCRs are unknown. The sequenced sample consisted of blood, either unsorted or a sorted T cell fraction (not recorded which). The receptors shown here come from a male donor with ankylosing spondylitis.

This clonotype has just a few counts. The CDR3 spells CASGFDGNTEAFF. The CDR3 DNA follows: TGTGCTAGTGGTTTTGACGGGAACACTGAAGCTTTCTTT. This sequence joins TRBV12-5 and TRBJ1-1; D uncertain. V lost 3 bases and J 1 base, leaving 6 bases between the germline ends. The CDR3 runs 13 residues. The germline V gene encodes CDR1 LGHNT and CDR2 FRNRAP.

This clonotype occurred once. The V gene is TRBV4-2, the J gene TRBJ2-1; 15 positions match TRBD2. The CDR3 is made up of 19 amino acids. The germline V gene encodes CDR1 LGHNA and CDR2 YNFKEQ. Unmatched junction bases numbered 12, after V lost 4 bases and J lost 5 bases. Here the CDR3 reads CASSRWTSGRAPNDNEQFF. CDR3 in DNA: TGTGCCAGCAGCCGCTGGACTAGCGGGAGGGCACCCAACGACAATGAGCAGTTCTTC.

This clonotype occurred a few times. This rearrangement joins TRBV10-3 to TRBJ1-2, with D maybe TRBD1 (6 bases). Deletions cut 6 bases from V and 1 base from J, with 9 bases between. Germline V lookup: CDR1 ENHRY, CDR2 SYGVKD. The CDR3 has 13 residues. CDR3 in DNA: TGTGCCATCAGCCCAGGGGATAACTATGGCTACACCTTC. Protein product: CAISPGDNYGYTF.

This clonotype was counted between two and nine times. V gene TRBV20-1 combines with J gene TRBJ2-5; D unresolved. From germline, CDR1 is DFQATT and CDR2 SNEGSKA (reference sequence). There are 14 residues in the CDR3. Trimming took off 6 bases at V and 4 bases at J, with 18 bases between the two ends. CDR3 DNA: TGCAGTGCCCGGAGTACGGCCCAGCGAGAGACCCAGTACTTC. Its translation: CSARSTAQRETQYF.

The CDR3 loop is CASSFPGLNGYTF. The CDR3 coding sequence is TGTGCCAGCAGCTTCCCAGGGTTGAATGGCTACACCTTC. J is TRBJ1-2 and V is TRBV5-6; tentative D call: TRBD1 (5 bases). Trimming pared 2 bases from V and 6 bases from J, leaving 11 bases between. The CDR3 runs 13 residues. Germline values: CDR1 SGHDT, CDR2 YYEEEE.

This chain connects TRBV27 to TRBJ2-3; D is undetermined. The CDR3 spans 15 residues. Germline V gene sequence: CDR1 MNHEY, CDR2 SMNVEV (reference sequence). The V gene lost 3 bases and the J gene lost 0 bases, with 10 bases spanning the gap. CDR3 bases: TGTGCCAGCAGTTTCTGGGCTACTAGCACAGATACGCAGTATTTT. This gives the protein CASSFWATSTDTQYF.

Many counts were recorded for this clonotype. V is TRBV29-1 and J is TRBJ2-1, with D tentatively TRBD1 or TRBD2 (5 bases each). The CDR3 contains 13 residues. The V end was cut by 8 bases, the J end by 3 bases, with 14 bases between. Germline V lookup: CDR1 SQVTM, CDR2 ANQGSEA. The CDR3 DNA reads TGCAGCTGGGAGCGGACACTCTACAATGAGCAGTTCTTC. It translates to CSWERTLYNEQFF.

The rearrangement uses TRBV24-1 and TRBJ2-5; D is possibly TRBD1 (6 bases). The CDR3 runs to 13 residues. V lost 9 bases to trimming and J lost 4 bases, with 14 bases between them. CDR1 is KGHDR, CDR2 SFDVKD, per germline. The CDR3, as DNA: TGTGCCACCTCAAAGGTAGGGGGAGAGACCCAGTACTTC. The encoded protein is CATSKVGGETQYF.

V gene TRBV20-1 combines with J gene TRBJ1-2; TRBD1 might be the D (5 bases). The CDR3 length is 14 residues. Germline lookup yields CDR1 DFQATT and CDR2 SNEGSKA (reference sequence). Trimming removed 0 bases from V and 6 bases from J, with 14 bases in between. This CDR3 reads CSARDLRASDGYTF. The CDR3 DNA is TGCAGTGCTAGAGATCTCAGGGCCTCTGATGGCTACACCTTC.

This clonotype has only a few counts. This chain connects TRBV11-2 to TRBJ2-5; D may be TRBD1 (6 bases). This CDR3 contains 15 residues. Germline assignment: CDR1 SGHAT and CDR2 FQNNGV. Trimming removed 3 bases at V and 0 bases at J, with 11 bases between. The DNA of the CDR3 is TGTGCCAGCAGCTTTAGGTACAGGGACCAAGAGACCCAGTACTTC. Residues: CASSFRYRDQETQYF.

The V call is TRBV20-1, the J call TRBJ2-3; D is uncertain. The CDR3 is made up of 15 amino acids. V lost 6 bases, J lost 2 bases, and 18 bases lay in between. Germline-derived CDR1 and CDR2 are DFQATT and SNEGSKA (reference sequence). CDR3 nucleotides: TGCAGTGCCCCCGGTTCGGGCTCAAACACAGATACGCAGTATTTT. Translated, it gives CSAPGSGSNTDTQYF.

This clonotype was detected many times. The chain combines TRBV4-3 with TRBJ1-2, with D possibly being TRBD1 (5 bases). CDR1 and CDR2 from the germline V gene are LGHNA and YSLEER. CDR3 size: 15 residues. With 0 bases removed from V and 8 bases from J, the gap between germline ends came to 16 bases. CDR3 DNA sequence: TGCGCCAGCAGCCAAGATCCTGGGTCAGGGAGCGGCTACACCTTC. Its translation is CASSQDPGSGSGYTF.

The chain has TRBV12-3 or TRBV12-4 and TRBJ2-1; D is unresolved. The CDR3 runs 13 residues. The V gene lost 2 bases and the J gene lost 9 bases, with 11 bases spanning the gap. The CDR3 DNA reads TGTGCCAGCAGTTTAACGCCTAGAGGTGAGCAGTTCTTC. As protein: CASSLTPRGEQFF.